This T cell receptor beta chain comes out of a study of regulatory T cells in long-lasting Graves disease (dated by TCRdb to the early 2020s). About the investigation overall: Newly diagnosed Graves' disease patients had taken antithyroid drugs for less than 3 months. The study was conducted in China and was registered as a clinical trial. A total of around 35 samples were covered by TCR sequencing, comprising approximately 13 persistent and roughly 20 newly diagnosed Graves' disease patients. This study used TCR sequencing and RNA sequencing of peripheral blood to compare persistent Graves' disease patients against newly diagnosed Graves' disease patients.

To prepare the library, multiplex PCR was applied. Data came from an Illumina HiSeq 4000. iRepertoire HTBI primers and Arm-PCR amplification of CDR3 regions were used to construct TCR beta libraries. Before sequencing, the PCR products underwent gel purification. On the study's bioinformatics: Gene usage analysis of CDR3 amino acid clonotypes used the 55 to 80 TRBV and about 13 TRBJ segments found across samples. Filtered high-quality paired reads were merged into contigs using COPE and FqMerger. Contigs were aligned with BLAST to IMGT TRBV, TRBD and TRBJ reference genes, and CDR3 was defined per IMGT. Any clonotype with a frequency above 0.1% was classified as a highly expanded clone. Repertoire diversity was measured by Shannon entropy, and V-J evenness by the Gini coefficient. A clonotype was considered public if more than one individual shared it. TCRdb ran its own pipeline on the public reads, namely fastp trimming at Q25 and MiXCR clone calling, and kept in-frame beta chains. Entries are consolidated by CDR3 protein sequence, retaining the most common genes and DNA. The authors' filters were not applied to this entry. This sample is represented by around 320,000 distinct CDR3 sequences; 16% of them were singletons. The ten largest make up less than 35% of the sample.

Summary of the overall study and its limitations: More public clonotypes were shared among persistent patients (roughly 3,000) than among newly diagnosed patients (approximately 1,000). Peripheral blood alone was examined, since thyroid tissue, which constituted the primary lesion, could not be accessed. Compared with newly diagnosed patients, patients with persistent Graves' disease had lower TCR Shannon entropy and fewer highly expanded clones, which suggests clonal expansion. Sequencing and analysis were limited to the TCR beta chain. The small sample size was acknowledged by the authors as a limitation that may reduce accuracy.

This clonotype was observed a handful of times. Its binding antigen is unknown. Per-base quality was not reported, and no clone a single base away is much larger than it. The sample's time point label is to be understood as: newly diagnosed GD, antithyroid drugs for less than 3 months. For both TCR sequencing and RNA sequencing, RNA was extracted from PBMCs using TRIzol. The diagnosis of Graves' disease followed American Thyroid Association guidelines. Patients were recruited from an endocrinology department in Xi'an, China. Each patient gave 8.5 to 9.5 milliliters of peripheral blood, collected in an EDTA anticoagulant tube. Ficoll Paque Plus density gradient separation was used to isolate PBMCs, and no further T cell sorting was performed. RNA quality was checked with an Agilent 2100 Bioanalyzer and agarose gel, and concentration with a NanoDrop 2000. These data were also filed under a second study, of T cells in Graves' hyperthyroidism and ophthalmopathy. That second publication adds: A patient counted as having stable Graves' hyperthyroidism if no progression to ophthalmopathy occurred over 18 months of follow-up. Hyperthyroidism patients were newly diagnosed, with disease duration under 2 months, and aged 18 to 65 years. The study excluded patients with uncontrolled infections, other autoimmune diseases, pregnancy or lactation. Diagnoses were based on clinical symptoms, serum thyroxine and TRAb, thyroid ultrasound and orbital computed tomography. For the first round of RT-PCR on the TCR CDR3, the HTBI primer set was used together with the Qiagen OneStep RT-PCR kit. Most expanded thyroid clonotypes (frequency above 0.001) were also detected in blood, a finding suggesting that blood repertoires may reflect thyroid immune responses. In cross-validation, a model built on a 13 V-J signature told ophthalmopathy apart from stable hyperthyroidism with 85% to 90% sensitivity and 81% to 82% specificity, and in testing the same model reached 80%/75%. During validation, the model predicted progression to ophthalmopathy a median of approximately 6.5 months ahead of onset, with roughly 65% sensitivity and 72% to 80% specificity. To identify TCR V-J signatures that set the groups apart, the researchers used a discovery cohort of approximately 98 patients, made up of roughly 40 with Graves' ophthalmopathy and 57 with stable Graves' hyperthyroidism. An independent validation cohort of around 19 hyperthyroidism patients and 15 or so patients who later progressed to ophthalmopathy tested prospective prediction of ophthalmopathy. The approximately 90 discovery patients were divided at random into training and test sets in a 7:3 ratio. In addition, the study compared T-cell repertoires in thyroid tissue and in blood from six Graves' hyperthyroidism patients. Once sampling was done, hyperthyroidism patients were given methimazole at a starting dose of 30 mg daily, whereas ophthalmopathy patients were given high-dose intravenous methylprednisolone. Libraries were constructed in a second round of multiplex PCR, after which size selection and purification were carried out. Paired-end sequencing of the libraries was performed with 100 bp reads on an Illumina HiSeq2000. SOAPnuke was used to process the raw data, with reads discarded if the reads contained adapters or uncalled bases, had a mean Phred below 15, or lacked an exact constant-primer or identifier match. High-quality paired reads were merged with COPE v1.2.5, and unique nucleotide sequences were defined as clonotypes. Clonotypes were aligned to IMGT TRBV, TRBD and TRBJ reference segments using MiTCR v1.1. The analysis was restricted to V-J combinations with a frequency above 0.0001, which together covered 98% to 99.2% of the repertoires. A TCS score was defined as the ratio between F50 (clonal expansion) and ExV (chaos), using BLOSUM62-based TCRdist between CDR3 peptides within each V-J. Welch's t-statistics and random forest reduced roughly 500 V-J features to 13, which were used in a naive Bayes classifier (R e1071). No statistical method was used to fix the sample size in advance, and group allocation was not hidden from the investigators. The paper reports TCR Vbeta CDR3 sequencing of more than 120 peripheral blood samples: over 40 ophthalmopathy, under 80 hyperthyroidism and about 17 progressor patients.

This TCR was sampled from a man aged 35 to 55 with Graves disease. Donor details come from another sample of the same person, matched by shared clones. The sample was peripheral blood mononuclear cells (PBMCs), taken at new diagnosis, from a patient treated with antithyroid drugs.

The CDR3 protein is CASTSSIRGTTAQYF. The sequence in DNA is TGTGCCAGCACCAGTTCAATCCGAGGGACCACGGCCCAGTACTTC. The chain couples TRBV4-2 to TRBJ2-5; the D call is possibly TRBD1 or TRBD2, each sharing 5 bases. Based on the germline V gene, the CDR1 and CDR2 sequences are LGHNA and YNFKEQ. V is cut by 7 bases and J by 9 bases, and the space between the germline ends is 24 bases. The CDR3 has 15 amino acids, counting the end cysteine and phenylalanine. Only CDR3 DNA is held: 45 bases, read in frame from base 1.